This TCR beta chain originates from a study of cytomegalovirus exposure and HLA in healthy donors. The PCR used 60 Vbeta and 13 Jbeta primers. Clones were sequenced by immunoSEQ multiplex PCR, and TCRdb holds only the in-frame ones, with some missing. The sample lists about 90,000 clones; 55% to 75% were seen once. The CDR3 spans 13 residues. The V gene lost 4 bases and the J gene lost 10 bases, with 15 bases spanning the gap. Germline V gene data show CDR1 as SGHRS and CDR2 as YFSETQ. Nominally healthy donors provided the samples, though records likely missed some immune exposures. The specimen sequenced was PBMCs. The sequence was collected from a woman younger than 30 in good health and CMV-seropositive. This rearrangement joins TRBV5-1 to TRBJ2-1; D possibly corresponds to TRBD2 (7 bases). The CDR3 sequence: CASSLGLGGEQFF. The CDR3 coding sequence is TGCGCCAGCAGCCTCGGACTAGGGGGAGAGCAGTTCTTC.